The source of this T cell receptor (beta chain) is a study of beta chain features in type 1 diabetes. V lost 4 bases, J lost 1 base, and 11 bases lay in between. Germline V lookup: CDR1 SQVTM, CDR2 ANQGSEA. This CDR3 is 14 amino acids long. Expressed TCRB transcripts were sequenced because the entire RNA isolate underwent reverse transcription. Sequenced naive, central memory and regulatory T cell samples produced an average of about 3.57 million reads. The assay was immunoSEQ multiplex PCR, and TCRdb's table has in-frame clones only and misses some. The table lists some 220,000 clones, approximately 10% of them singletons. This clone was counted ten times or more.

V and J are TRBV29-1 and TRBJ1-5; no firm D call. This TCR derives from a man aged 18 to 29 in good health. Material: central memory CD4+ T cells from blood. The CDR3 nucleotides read TGCAGCGTTGCGTCCGGAGCGAGCAATCAGCCCCAGCATTTT. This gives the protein CSVASGASNQPQHF.